A selection of T cell receptor beta chains follows, all from one sample in a study of beta chain features in type 1 diabetes. The protocol was immunoSEQ multiplex PCR, while the TCRdb copy is restricted to in-frame clones and leaves out a portion. The sample contains some 150,000 clones, about 51% of which appear only once. The sequencing sample was made of Tregs from blood. Receptors originate from a man between 18 and 35 years old in good health. CDR3s include the opening cysteine and the closing phenylalanine or tryptophan. The order of the fields is V gene, CDR3 length, CDR3 protein.

>TRBV18|15
CASSPLWPEQETQYF
>TRBV11-2|14
CASSHYSGGNIQYF
>TRBV28|14
CASLGGLPNTEAFF
>TRBV19|15
CASSIQGARNTEAFF
>TRBV28|12
CASSPSNYGYTF
>TRBV19|14
CASSYRTDSYEQYF
>TRBV4-2|18
CASSHGLGVQGIPYEQYF
>TRBV27|16
CASTSPRGGVNQPQHF
>TRBV7-7|14
CASSPPLGGETQYF
>TRBV18|14
CASSPPMRVTEAFF
>TRBV9|16
CASSVGLLAGRNEQFF
>TRBV5-1|15
CASSLQTGGIGELFF
>TRBV7-2|14
CASSHPQGKVSYTF
>TRBV19|15
CASTRSGTGTYEQYF
>TRBV9|15
CARRAGGNFTGELFF
>TRBV28|13
CASLQQGNYGYTF
>TRBV5-4|15
CASSEETSIVYEQYF
>TRBV30|15
CAWSPAAGSNQPQHF
>TRBV18|15
CASSPPWAGQETQYF
>TRBV30|14
CAWSAQAGGYEQYF
>TRBV7-3|16
CASSLTSGRGTGELFF
>TRBV10-3|13
CAISGFQENEQFF
>TRBV29-1|13
CSATGGMNTEAFF
>TRBV6-6|15
CASSYSKQSNYGYTF
>TRBV7-7|16
CASSLGAVEGYNEQFF
>TRBV5-1|16
CASSLSVRFGANVLTF
>TRBV18|15
CASSGTGPMNTEAFF
>TRBV11-1|14
CASSWAGGDSEQFF
>TRBV6-1|14
CASNIRGSNQPQHF
>TRBV18|13
CASSLALEEKLFF
>TRBV4-1|15
CASSLPGRGSYEQYF
>TRBV4-2|19
CASSHQPTGTVDANQPQHF
>TRBV19|16
CASSLPTGHGMETQYF
>TRBV15|16
CATSRGTGQGKNEQFF
>TRBV11-2|14
CASSSPGRGAEAFF
>TRBV18|15
CASSPTGRYNQPQHF
>TRBV28|15
CASSLTRQGAGGYTF
>TRBV7-2|13
CASSSDTLNEQFF
>TRBV2|17
CATRGVSRDRGHYGYTF
>TRBV6-6|12
CASSSIVGEQFF
>TRBV5-1|17
CASSPPPQGPSTDTQYF
>TRBV7-8|20
CASSHSGGTVRSSPSYGYTF
>TRBV30|16
CAWSAGLAGVTGELFF
>TRBV7-2|14
CASSLHGSNQPQHF
>TRBV2|13
CASSADRWDEQYF
>TRBV7-2|15
CASSRTPAGAYGYTF
>TRBV4-3|13
CASSPRGGYGYTF
>TRBV11-1|15
CASSFWGGEKTEAFF
>TRBV7-3|16
CASSLGLAGVVNEQFF